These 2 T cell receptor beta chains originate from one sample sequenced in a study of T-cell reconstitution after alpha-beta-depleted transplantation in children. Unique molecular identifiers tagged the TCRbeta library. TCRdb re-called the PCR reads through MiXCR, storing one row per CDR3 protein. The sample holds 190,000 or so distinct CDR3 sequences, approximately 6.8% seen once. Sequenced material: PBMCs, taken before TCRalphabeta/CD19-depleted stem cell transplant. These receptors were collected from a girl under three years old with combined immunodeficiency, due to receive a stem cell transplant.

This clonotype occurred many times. CDR3: CASSLYREVATEAFF. For the CDR3, the DNA is TGTGCCAGCAGCCTTTACAGGGAGGTAGCCACTGAAGCTTTCTTT. The chain couples TRBV28 to TRBJ1-1, with D possibly matching TRBD1 (6 bases). The CDR3 covers 15 residues. From germline, CDR1 is MDHEN and CDR2 SYDVKM. The ends were cut back, 6 bases at V and 4 bases at J, with 18 bases in the middle.

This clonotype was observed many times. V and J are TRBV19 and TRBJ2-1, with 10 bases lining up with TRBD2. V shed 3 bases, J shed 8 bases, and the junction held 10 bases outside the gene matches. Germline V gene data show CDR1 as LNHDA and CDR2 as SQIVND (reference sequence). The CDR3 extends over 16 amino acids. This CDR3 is CASSIGWRLAGHEQFF. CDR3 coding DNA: TGTGCCAGTAGTATTGGGTGGAGACTAGCGGGCCATGAGCAGTTCTTC.